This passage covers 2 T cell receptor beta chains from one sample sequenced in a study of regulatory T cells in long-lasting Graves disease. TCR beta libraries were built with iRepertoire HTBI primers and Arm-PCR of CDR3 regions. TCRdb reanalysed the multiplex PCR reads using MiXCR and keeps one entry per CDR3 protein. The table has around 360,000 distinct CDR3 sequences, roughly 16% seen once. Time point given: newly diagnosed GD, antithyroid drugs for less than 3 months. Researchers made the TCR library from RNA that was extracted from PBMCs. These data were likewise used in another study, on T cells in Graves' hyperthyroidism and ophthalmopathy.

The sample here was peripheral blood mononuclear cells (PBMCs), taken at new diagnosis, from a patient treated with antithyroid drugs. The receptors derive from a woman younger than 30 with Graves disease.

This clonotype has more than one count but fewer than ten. CDR3 nucleotides: TGCGCCAGCAGTGGGGGCAGGGTGTTTGAGACCCAGTACTTC. Residues: CASSGGRVFETQYF. The chain couples TRBV10-2 to TRBJ2-5; the D gene is possibly TRBD1 (5 bases). Trimming removed 4 bases at V and 5 bases at J, with 14 bases between. The CDR3 sequence is 14 residues long. The germline V gene has CDR1 WSHSY and CDR2 SAAADI.

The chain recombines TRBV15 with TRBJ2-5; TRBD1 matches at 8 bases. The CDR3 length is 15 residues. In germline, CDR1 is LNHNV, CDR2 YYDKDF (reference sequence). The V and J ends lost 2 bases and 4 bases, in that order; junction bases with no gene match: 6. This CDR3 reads CATSRYRGIGETQYF. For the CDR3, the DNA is TGTGCCACCAGCAGATACAGGGGGATAGGAGAGACCCAGTACTTC. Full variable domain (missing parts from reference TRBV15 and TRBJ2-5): DAMVIQNPRYQVTQFGKPVTLSCSQTLNHNVMYWYQQKSSQAPKLLFHYYDKDFNNEADTPDNFQSRRPNTSFCFLDIRSPGLGDTAMYLCATSRYRGIGETQYFGPGTRLLVL.